This T cell receptor beta chain was identified in a study of T cell repertoires in cytomegalovirus infection. MiXCR was run by TCRdb on the reads, yielding one entry per CDR3 protein. The sample has about 740,000 distinct CDR3 sequences, 35% to 45% seen once. This clonotype was seen many times. CDR3 size: 13 residues. V was pared by 7 bases and J by 3 bases, with 13 bases between. Germline values: CDR1 MDHEN, CDR2 SYDVKM. This receptor was obtained from a human donor in good health (CMV status not recorded). Some clones in this sample may be carry-over from other donors' samples. The chain is built from TRBV28 and TRBJ2-7; a weak D match, TRBD1 (5 bases). The sequencing sample was made of PBMCs. CDR3 bases: TGTGCCAGCATGAGACCTAGGGGCTACGAGCAGTACTTC. It encodes CASMRPRGYEQYF.